This TCR beta chain emerged from a study of blood T cells in healthy people across ages. Notes on the study in general: Age showed a roughly linear inverse relationship with TCR beta diversity per million T cells. Greater diversity and more naive CD4+ cells were seen in long-lived donors than in aged donors. Researchers deemed the diversity estimates from one million T cells underestimates.

With a J-beta primer mix and a sample-barcoded 5' primer, a second PCR ran roughly 6 to 11 cycles. TCRdb re-analysed the 5' RACE reads in MiXCR, keeping a single row per CDR3 protein. The table records hundreds of thousands of distinct CDR3 sequences, under 35% of them present only once. This clonotype was picked up many times. The antigen remains undetermined. The J segment lost 2 bases and the V segment lost 4 bases, leaving 9 bases of the junction unmatched. The CDR3 has 17 amino acids. Sequencing was done on a sample of blood. The chain carries TRBV12-3 or TRBV12-4 and TRBJ2-3; 10 bases agree with TRBD1. The origin of this receptor is a woman aged 80 or over in good health. CDR3 in amino acids: CASSYQTGGANTDTQYF. The CDR3 coding sequence is TGTGCCAGCAGTTACCAGACAGGGGGCGCAAACACAGATACGCAGTATTTT.